This TCR beta chain derives from a study of T cells in Graves' hyperthyroidism and ophthalmopathy (dated by TCRdb to 2018 to 2020). Background for the entire study: Peripheral blood samples were taken at the time of initial diagnosis, prior to any treatment. The roughly 90 discovery patients were divided at random into training and test sets in a 7:3 ratio. To identify distinguishing TCR V-J signatures, a discovery cohort of some 100 patients was used, comprising 43 with Graves' ophthalmopathy and about 59 with stable Graves' hyperthyroidism. TCR Vbeta CDR3 sequencing of roughly 140 peripheral blood samples (fewer than 45 ophthalmopathy, 75 to 80 hyperthyroidism and some 17 progressor patients) is reported in the paper. An independent validation cohort of some 18 hyperthyroidism patients and more than 15 patients who later progressed to ophthalmopathy tested prospective prediction of ophthalmopathy. In roughly six Graves' hyperthyroidism patients, the study also compared T-cell repertoires from thyroid tissue with T-cell repertoires from blood. After sampling, hyperthyroidism patients received methimazole starting at 30 mg daily, and ophthalmopathy patients received high-dose intravenous methylprednisolone. General conclusions and limits of the study: In validation, the model predicted progression to ophthalmopathy a median of about 5.9 months before onset, with over 55% sensitivity and 72.22% specificity. Sample size was not statistically predetermined, and blinding of investigators to group allocation was not performed. Blood samples also contained most of the expanded thyroid clonotypes (frequency above 0.001), which suggests that blood repertoires may reflect thyroid immune responses. A model built on a 13 V-J signature distinguished ophthalmopathy from stable hyperthyroidism, reaching roughly 88% sensitivity and around 81% specificity in cross-validation and 80%/75% in testing.

Stable Graves' hyperthyroidism was defined as the absence of progression to ophthalmopathy over 18 months of follow-up. Hyperthyroidism patients were newly diagnosed, with disease duration under 2 months, and aged 18 to 65 years. Any patient with an uncontrolled infection, another autoimmune disease, pregnancy or lactation was excluded. Diagnoses were established on the basis of clinical symptoms, serum thyroxine and TRAb, thyroid ultrasound, and orbital computed tomography. PBMCs were isolated from 7.5 to 10 ml of fresh peripheral blood by Ficoll-Paque density gradient centrifugation. Total RNA was extracted with Trizol reagent, and quality was checked on an Agilent 2100 Bioanalyzer. Sequences LNHDA (CDR1) and SQIVND (CDR2) are obtained from the germline V gene (reference sequence). Clipping removes 3 bases from V and 1 base from J, with 7 as the unmatched junction base count. There are 16 amino acids in the CDR3, from cysteine to phenylalanine inclusive. Only the CDR3 region is kept as DNA, spanning 48 bases read in frame from base 1.

Turning to this clonotype: The antigen it recognizes is unknown. No much larger clone exists at a distance of one base, and base qualities are not known.

The TCR beta CDR3 regions were amplified from the RNA transcripts. The TCR CDR3 was subjected to a first round of RT-PCR using the HTBI primer set and the Qiagen OneStep RT-PCR kit. The libraries were constructed in a second round of multiplex PCR and then size-selected and purified. Paired-end sequencing of the libraries was performed with 100 bp reads on an Illumina HiSeq2000. The study's processing was this. Raw data were processed with SOAPnuke, discarding reads with adapters, uncalled bases, mean Phred below 15, or no exact constant-primer or identifier match. COPE v1.2.5 was used to merge the high-quality paired reads, and each unique nucleotide sequence was defined as a clonotype. MiTCR v1.1 was used to align the clonotypes against IMGT TRBV, TRBD and TRBJ reference segments. The analysis was restricted to V-J combinations with a frequency above 0.0001, which together covered 99.2% of the repertoires. The TCS score was defined as the ratio of F50 (clonal expansion) to E x V (chaos), calculated using BLOSUM62-based TCRdist between CDR3 peptides within each V-J. Welch's t-statistics and random forest reduced just over 500 V-J features to roughly 13, which were used in a naive Bayes classifier (R e1071). TCRdb cleaned the public reads at Q25 with fastp, built clones with MiXCR and kept in-frame beta chains. CDR3 protein sequences are deduplicated, and each keeps its most common genes and DNA. TCRdb assigned the V and J calls; the authors' analysis was not used. Here the sample has some 350,000 distinct CDR3 sequences; approximately 25% occur a single time. The top ten clonotypes cover roughly 70% of the sample.

This receptor chain uses TRBV19 and TRBJ1-1; TRBD1 matches 8 bases in the middle. Sequencing was carried out using blood. This sequence originates from a man between 45 and 60 years old with Graves' hyperthyroidism. The CDR3 region reads CASSMQQGVRNTEAFF. The nucleotides are TGTGCCAGTAGTATGCAACAGGGGGTGAGGAACACTGAAGCTTTCTTT.